This T cell receptor (beta chain) was sequenced in a study of graft-versus-host responses after intestinal transplantation. Only in-frame clones appear in the TCRdb table, and some are missing; sequencing was by immunoSEQ multiplex PCR. The profile covers 12,000 to 15,000 clones, with about 95% appearing a single time and around 0.7% taken by the ten largest. V was pared by 0 bases and J by 0 bases, with 11 bases between. The length of the CDR3 is 16 residues. Germline-derived CDR1 and CDR2 are MNHEY and SVGAGI. This clone was detected once. Here the sequenced sample was PBMCs, taken 9 days after transplant. This sequence joins TRBV6-5 and TRBJ1-2, with D possibly TRBD1 on 6 matching bases. This clonotype was sampled from a human patient who received an intestinal transplant, so some T cells may come from the graft donor. The CDR3 nucleotides read TGTGCCAGCAGTTACTCGGGGGCGCCCGCTAACTATGGCTACACCTTC. It is translated as CASSYSGAPANYGYTF.